This T cell receptor (beta chain) emerged from a study of Ad26.COV2.S vaccination and SARS-CoV-2 variants. Whole-study context: Ad26.COV2.S arm of COV1001 included the donor. Intramuscular Ad26.COV2.S at 5x10^10 or 1x10^11 viral particles.

Treatment given: around 19 received Ad26.COV2.S at low or high dose, single or two shots; roughly 5 received placebo; per-sample allocation not given. Sampling was done on day 63 after the first vaccine or placebo injection. This clone is a singleton in its sample. What it recognizes is unknown. CDR1 LNHNV and CDR2 YYDKDF come from the germline V gene (reference sequence). J was trimmed by 4 bases and V by 4 bases; bases with no gene match: 5. The CDR3 has 14 amino acids. Clones were read by immunoSEQ multiplex PCR, and TCRdb kept only the in-frame ones, dropping some. Seen here are about 440,000 clones, less than 95% observed once, and the top ten hold around 4.5%. General study points: Vaccine recipients surpassed placebo recipients in spike-specific TCR breadth.

Sequenced material: peripheral blood, taken in a trial of Ad26.COV2.S vaccine versus placebo. The chain recombines TRBV15 with TRBJ1-2; TRBD1 matches 8 bases. The receptor's source is a person between 18 and 65 years old who received the Ad26.COV2.S COVID-19 vaccine or a placebo. CDR3 in DNA: TGTGCCACCAGCATCGGACAGGGCCTCTATGGCTACACCTTC. Its protein is CATSIGQGLYGYTF.